Included here is one T cell receptor beta chain sequence, with context. No antigen is known for it. A read error may produce the germline difference seen at one junction end. Germline loops: CDR1 SGHTA, CDR2 FQGTGA. The CDR3 is 19 amino acids. The authors made TCR beta libraries by quantitative 5'-RACE with molecular barcodes. From the 5' RACE reads, TCRdb called clonotypes with MiXCR, one entry per CDR3 protein. The sample holds 350,000 to 450,000 distinct CDR3 sequences, more than 20% seen once. This sample was included in a study of CD8 T cells in ankylosing spondylitis. Study-level results: Prior work had noted some motif variants in reactive arthritis blood and synovial fluid. Blood from ankylosing spondylitis patients appeared to carry a characteristic roughly eight-variant TCR beta motif. As reported, disease-linked clones showed significant enrichment in matched ankylosing spondylitis synovial fluid.

The sample was blood, either unsorted or a sorted T cell fraction (not recorded which). This sequence originates from a male donor with ankylosing spondylitis or in good health (not recorded which). This chain joins TRBV7-3 and TRBJ2-1; 16 bases are a match to TRBD2. The CDR3 reads CACSPGTSGGESSYNEQFF. CDR3 DNA: TGTGCCTGCAGTCCTGGGACTAGCGGGGGGGAGAGCTCCTACAATGAGCAGTTCTTC.